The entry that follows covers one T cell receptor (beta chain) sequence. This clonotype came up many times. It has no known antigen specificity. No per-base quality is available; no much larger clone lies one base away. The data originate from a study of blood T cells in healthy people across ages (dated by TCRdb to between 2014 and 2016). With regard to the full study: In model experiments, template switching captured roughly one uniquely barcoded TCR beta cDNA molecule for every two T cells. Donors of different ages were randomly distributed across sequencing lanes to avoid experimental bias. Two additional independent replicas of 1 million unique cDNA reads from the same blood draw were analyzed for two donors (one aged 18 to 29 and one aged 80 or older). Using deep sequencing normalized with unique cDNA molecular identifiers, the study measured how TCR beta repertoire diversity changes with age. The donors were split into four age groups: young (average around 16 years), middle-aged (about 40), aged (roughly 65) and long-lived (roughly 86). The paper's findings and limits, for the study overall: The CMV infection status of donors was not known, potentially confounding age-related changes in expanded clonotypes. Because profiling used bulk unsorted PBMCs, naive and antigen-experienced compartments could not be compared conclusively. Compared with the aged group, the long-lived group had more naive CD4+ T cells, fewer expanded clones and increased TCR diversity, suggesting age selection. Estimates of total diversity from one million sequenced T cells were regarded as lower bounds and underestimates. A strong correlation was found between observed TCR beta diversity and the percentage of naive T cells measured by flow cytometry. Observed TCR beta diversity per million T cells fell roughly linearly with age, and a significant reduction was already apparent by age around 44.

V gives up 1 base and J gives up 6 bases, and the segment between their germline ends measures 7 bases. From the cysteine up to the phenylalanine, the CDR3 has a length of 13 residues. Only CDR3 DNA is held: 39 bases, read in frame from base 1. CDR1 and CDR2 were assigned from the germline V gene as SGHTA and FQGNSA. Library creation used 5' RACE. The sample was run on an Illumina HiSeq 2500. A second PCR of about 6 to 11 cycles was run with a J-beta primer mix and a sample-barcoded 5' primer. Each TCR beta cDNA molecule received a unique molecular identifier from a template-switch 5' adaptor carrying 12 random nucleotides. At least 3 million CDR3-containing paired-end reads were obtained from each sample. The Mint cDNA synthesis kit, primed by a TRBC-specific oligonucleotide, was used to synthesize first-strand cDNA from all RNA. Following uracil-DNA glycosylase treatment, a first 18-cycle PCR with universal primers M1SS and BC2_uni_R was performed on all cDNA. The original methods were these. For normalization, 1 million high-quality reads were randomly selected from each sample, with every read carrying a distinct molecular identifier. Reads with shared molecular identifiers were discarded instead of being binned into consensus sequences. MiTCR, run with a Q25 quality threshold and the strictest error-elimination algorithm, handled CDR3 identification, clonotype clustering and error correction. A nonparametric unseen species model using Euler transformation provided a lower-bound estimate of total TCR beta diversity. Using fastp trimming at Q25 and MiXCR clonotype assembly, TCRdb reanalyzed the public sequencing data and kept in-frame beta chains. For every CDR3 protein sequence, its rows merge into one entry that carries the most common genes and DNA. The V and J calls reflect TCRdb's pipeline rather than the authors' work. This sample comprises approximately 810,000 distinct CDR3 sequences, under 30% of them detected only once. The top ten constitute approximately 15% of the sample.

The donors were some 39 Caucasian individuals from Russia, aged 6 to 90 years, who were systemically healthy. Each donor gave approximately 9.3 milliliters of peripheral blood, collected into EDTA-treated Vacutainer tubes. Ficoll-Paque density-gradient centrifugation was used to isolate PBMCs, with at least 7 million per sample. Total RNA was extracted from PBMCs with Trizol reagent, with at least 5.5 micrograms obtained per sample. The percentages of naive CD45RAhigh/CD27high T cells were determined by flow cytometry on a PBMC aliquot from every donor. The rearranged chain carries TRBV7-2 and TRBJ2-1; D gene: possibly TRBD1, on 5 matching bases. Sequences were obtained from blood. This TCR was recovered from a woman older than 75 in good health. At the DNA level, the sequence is TGTGCCAGCAGCTTAGAGCAGGGCAATGAGCAGTTCTTC. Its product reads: CASSLEQGNEQFF.